The source of this T cell receptor beta chain is a study of cytomegalovirus exposure and HLA in healthy donors. Notes on the study in general: Across HLA loci, a later analysis found differing TCR association rates, with DRB1 most and HLA-C fewest. Common viral pathogens seemed, in a later analysis, to connect with several of the most significant clusters. Donors belonging to an Asian-associated ancestry cluster reportedly showed fewer N-insertions in productive TCRs than the roughly 700-donor mean, according to what a later analysis found.

The germline V and J ends were trimmed by 4 bases and 4 bases, with 17 bases remaining between them. This CDR3 comprises 15 residues. Germline assignment: CDR1 SGHKS and CDR2 YYEKEE (reference sequence). On this clone itself: The antigen remains undetermined.

It was with 60 Vbeta and 13 Jbeta primers that the PCR ran. Produced via immunoSEQ multiplex PCR; TCRdb's table is partial and in-frame only. The repertoire holds approximately 190,000 clones, around 78% seen once, with less than 15% in the top ten. The source material was PBMCs. The V and J genes are TRBV5-5 and TRBJ1-1; weak D call: TRBD1 (6 bases). This sequence originates from a woman between 25 and 40 years old in good health and CMV-seropositive. CDR3 region: CASSLPGLGATEAFF. The CDR3 bases are TGTGCCAGCAGCCTTCCCGGCCTGGGGGCCACTGAAGCTTTCTTT.